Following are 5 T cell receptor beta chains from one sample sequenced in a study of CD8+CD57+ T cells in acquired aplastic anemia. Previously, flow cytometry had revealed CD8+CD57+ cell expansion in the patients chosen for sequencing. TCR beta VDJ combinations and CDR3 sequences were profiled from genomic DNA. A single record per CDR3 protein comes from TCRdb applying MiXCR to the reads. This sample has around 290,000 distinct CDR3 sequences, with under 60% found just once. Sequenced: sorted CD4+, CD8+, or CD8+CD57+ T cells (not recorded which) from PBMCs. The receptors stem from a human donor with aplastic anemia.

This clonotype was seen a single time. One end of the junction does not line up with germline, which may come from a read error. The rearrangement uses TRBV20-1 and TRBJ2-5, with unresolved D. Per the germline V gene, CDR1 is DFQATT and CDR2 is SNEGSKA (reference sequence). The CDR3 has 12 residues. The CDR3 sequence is CSARDLWETQYF. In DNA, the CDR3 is TGCAGCGCTAGAGACCTCTGGGAGACCCAGTACTTC.

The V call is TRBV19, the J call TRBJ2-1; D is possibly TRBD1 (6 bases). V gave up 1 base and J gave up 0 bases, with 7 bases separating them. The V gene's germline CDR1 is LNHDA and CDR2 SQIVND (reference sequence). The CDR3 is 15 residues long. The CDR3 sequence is CASSIGTASYNEQFF. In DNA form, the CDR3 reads TGTGCCAGTAGTATAGGGACAGCCTCCTACAATGAGCAGTTCTTC.

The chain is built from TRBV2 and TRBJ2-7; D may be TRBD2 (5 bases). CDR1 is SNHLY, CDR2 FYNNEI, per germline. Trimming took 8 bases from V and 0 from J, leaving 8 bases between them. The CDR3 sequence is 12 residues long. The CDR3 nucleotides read TGTGCCAGCCACCGGGACTCCTACGAGCAGTACTTC. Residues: CASHRDSYEQYF.

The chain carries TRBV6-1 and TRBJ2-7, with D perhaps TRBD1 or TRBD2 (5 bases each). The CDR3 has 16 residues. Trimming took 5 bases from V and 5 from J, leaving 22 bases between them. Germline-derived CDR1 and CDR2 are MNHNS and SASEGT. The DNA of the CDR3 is TGTGCCAGCAGTTACAAAGGGACCCGGTTTGGGGACGAGCAGTACTTC. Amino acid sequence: CASSYKGTRFGDEQYF.

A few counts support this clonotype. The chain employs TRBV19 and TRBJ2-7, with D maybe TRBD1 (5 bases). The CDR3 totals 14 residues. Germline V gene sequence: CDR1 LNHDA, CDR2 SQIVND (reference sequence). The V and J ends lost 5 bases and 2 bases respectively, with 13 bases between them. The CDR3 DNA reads TGTGCCAGTAGTCCGACAGTACCAGCCTACGAGCAGTACTTC. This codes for CASSPTVPAYEQYF.